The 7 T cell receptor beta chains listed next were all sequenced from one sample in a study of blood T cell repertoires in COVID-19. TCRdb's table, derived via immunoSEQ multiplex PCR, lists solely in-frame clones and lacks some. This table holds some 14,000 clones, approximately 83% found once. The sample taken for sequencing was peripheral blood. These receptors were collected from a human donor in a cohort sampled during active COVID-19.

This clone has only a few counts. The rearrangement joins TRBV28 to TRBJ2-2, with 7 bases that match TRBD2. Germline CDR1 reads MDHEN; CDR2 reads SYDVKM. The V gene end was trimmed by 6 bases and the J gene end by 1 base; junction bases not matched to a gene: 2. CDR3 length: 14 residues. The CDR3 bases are TGTGCCAGCAGGGGGAGGGAGAACACCGGGGAGCTGTTTTTT. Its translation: CASRGRENTGELFF.

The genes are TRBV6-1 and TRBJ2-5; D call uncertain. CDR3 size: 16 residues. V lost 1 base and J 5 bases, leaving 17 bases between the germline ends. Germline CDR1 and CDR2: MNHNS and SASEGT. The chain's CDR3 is CASSEEASNVWETQYF. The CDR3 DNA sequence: TGTGCCAGCAGTGAAGAAGCGAGTAACGTTTGGGAGACCCAGTACTTC.

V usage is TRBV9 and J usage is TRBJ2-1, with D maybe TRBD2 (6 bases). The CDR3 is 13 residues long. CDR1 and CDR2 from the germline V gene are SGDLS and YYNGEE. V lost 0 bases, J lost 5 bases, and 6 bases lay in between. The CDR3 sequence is CASSVGGDNEQFF. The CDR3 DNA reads TGTGCCAGCAGCGTAGGCGGGGACAATGAGCAGTTCTTC.

DNA for the CDR3: TGCAGCGCCGGGACAGGGGTAAACACCATATATTTT. This encodes CSAGTGVNTIYF. This sequence joins TRBV29-1 and TRBJ1-3; 10 bases fit TRBD1. The CDR3 has 12 amino acids. The germline V gene encodes CDR1 SQVTM and CDR2 ANQGSEA. The junction had 3 bases not matched to a gene; V was cut back by 7 bases and J by 6 bases.

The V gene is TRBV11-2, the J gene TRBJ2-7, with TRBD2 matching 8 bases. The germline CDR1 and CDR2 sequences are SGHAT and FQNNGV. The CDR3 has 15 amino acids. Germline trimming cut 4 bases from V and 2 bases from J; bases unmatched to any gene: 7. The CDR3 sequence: CASSSLAGGPYEQYF. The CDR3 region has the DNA TGTGCCAGCAGCTCCTTGGCGGGAGGCCCCTACGAGCAGTACTTC.

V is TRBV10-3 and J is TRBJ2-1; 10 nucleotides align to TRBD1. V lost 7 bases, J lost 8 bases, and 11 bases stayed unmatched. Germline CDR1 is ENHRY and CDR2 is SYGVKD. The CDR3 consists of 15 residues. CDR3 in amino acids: CAITKTGGALDEQFF. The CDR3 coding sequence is TGTGCCATCACAAAGACAGGGGGCGCTTTGGATGAGCAGTTCTTC.

CDR3 nucleotides: TGTGCCAGAGGGACGGACAGGGGTTTAGAAGATACGCAGTATTTT. It encodes CARGTDRGLEDTQYF. The chain carries TRBV2 and TRBJ2-3; 9 nucleotides match TRBD1. There are 15 residues in the CDR3. Germline V gene data show CDR1 as SNHLY and CDR2 as FYNNEI. V lost 9 bases to trimming and J lost 5 bases; unmatched junction nucleotides: 12.